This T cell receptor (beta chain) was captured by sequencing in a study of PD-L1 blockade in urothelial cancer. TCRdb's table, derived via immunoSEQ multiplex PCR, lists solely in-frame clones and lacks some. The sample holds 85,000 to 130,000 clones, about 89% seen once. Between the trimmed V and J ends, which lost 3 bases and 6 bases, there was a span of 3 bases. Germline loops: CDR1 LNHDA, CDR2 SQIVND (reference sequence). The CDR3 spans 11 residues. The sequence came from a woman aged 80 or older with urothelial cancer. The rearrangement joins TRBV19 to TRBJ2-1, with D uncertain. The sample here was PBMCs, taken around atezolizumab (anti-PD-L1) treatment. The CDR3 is CASSIVNEQFF. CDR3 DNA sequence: TGTGCCAGTAGTATCGTCAATGAGCAGTTCTTC.